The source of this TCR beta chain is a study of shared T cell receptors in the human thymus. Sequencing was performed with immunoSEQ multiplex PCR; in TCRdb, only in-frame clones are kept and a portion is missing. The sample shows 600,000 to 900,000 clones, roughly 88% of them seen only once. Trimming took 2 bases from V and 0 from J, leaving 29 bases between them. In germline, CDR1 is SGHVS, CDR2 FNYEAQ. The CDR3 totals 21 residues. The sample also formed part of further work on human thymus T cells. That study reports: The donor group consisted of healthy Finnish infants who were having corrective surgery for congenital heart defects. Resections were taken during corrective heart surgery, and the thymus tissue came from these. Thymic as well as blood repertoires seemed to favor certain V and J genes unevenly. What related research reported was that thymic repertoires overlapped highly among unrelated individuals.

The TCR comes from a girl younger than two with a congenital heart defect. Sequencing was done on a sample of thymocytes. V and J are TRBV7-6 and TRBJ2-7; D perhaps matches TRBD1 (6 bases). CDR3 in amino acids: CASSLKEVVAKDRPFSYEQYF. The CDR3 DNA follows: TGTGCCAGCAGCTTAAAAGAGGTCGTTGCAAAGGACAGACCTTTCTCCTACGAGCAGTACTTC.